Presented here are 13 T cell receptor beta chains from one specimen sequenced in a study of T cells in localized non-small cell lung cancer. Sequencing used immunoSEQ multiplex PCR; TCRdb keeps in-frame clones, though not all of them. The sample includes approximately 17,000 clones, roughly 82% of them seen just once. The sequences come from peripheral blood, collected before any cancer treatment. Source of these receptors: a male donor aged 60 or older with stage I lung adenocarcinoma.

The chain is built from TRBV19 and TRBJ1-2; D perhaps matches TRBD1 (6 bases). Trimming removed 0 bases from V and 6 bases from J, with 8 bases in between. This CDR3 has 13 residues. Germline values: CDR1 LNHDA, CDR2 SQIVND (reference sequence). The DNA for the CDR3 is TGTGCCAGTAGTATAGAAGGGGGAAATGGCTACACCTTC. Translated, it gives CASSIEGGNGYTF.

In the case of this clone: One end of the junction varies from germline; a read error may be responsible. This chain links TRBV7-7 with TRBJ2-5; 7 nucleotides match TRBD2. The CDR3 consists of 15 residues. Germline V CDR1 and CDR2: SSHAT, FNYEAQ (reference sequence). In nucleotides, the CDR3 is TGTGCTAGCAGCTTAGGCGGGAGAGGGGAAGAGACCCAGTACTTC. It encodes CASSLGGRGEETQYF.

This chain connects TRBV5-6 to TRBJ1-4; D gene unclear. The CDR3 has 14 amino acids. The ends were cut back, 2 bases at V and 4 bases at J, with 9 bases in the middle. From germline, CDR1 is SGHDT and CDR2 YYEEEE. The CDR3 region is CASSLYGDNEKLFF. CDR3 nucleotide sequence: TGTGCCAGCAGCTTATACGGGGATAATGAAAAACTGTTTTTT.

The chain uses TRBV11-1 and TRBJ1-5; D possibly corresponds to TRBD1 (5 bases). The CDR3 covers 15 residues. CDR1 is SGHAT and CDR2 is FQDESV in the germline V gene (reference sequence). The germline V and J ends were trimmed by 1 base and 2 bases, with 9 bases remaining between them. CDR3: CASSLDGGGNQPQHF. CDR3 bases: TGTGCCAGCAGCTTAGACGGGGGAGGCAATCAGCCCCAGCATTTT.

The chain uses TRBV5-1 and TRBJ2-7; tentatively, D is TRBD1 or TRBD2 (5 bases each). In germline, CDR1 is SGHRS, CDR2 YFSETQ. V was trimmed by 7 bases and J by 0 bases, leaving 14 bases between them. This CDR3 is 14 amino acids long. The CDR3 nucleotides are TGCGCCAGCGGCCGGGACGGCCACTCCTACGAGCAGTACTTC. This encodes CASGRDGHSYEQYF.

This clone has just one count. This sequence joins TRBV7-8 and TRBJ1-2; TRBD1 matches at 8 bases. V lost 4 bases and J lost 6; bases outside the gene matches: 1. The V gene's germline CDR1 is SGHVS and CDR2 FQNEAQ. The CDR3 loop spans 12 amino acids. The DNA for the CDR3 is TGTGCCAGCAGCTGGGGACAGGATGGCTACACCTTC. Its protein is CASSWGQDGYTF.

The chain uses TRBV21-1 and TRBJ2-3. TRBV21-1 is classified as a pseudogene. This CDR3 region has 18 residues. This CDR3 is CASSKFLSFVGETDTQYF. CDR3 DNA sequence: TGTGCCAGCAGCAAATTTCTGAGTTTTGTGGGGGAGACAGATACGCAGTATTTT.

The V gene is TRBV10-3, the J gene TRBJ2-2; the D is unclear. CDR1 and CDR2 from the germline V gene are ENHRY and SYGVKD. This CDR3 has 14 amino acids. V gave up 3 bases and J gave up 3 bases, with 8 bases separating them. This chain's CDR3 is CAISDTMDTGELFF. For the CDR3, the DNA is TGTGCCATCAGTGATACAATGGACACCGGGGAGCTGTTTTTT.

The chain employs TRBV10-2 and TRBJ1-1; D not resolved. With 0 bases removed from V and 1 base from J, the gap between germline ends came to 9 bases. Germline CDR1 is WSHSY and CDR2 is SAAADI. The CDR3 loop spans 15 amino acids. This CDR3 is CASSESKGRNTEAFF. In DNA form, the CDR3 reads TGCGCCAGCAGTGAGTCGAAGGGTCGGAACACTGAAGCTTTCTTT.

The chain couples TRBV21-1 to TRBJ1-4; no DNA check was done on the table's D call, TRBD1. TRBV21-1 is assigned pseudogene status. This CDR3 contains 11 residues. In nucleotides, the CDR3 is TGCGAACAGGGGACGCAAGAAAAACTGTTTTTT. Amino acids: CEQGTQEKLFF.

The CDR3 spells CASSLARTGDPYEQYF. In nucleotides, the CDR3 is TGTGCCAGCAGCTTGGCCCGGACAGGGGACCCCTACGAGCAGTACTTC. This sequence joins TRBV5-5 and TRBJ2-7, with 9 nucleotides matching TRBD1. V lost 0 bases, J lost 2 bases, and 6 bases stayed unmatched. The length of the CDR3 is 16 residues. Germline V lookup: CDR1 SGHKS, CDR2 YYEKEE (reference sequence).

The chain employs TRBV7-2 and TRBJ2-1; 14 nucleotides agree with TRBD2. Looked up from germline, CDR1 is SGHTA and CDR2 is FQGNSA. CDR3 length: 15 amino acids. Trimming at V came to 5 bases and at J to 8 bases, leaving 5 bases not matched to a gene. CDR3 loop: CASSPGLAGEYEQFF. In DNA, the CDR3 is TGTGCCAGCAGCCCGGGACTAGCGGGAGAGTATGAGCAGTTCTTC.

The J gene is TRBJ2-7, the V gene TRBV30; 7 bases map to TRBD2. The CDR3 contains 12 residues. V shed 5 bases and J 4 bases; nucleotides not matched to a gene: 5. Looked up from germline, CDR1 is GTSNPN and CDR2 is SVGIG (reference sequence). CDR3 sequence reads: CAWGLADYEQYF. The CDR3, as DNA: TGTGCCTGGGGGCTAGCGGATTACGAGCAGTACTTC.